Following are 2 T cell receptor beta chains from one sample sequenced in a study of shared clonotypes between healthy human individuals. Here immunoSEQ multiplex PCR was the method, and the copy in TCRdb shows in-frame clones only, minus some. The sample has millions of clones, 85% to 95% seen once; the top ten hold 0.13%. The sequencing sample was made of naive CD4+ T cells sorted from blood. Subset specified: CD45RA+ positively selected. Receptors originate from a young man in good health.

The chain has TRBV20-1 and TRBJ2-5; no clear D gene. This CDR3 has 11 residues. With 4 bases removed from V and 1 base from J, the gap between germline ends came to 4 bases. Looked up from germline, CDR1 is DFQATT and CDR2 is SNEGSKA (reference sequence). CDR3 DNA: TGCAGTGCTATAGGCCAAGAGACCCAGTACTTC. As protein: CSAIGQETQYF.

This clone showed up just once. At one of its ends the junction is not consistent with the germline gene, which may arise from a read error. The chain uses TRBV7-7 and TRBJ1-2, with 9 bases fitting TRBD1. This CDR3 region has 14 residues. Germline V gives CDR1 SSHAT, CDR2 FNYEAQ (reference sequence). Written as DNA, the CDR3 is TGTGCTAGCAGCTTAGCCCCGACAGGGGGTCCCCTCACCTTC. It translates to CASSLAPTGGPLTF.